This entry is about one T cell receptor beta chain. Repertoires were generated with immunoSEQ multiplex PCR, while TCRdb's copy carries only in-frame clones and drops some. The sample contains 100,000 to 150,000 clones, just under 95% of which appear only once. This sample was taken from a study of control samples from healthy donors and cancer patients. The V end was cut by 8 bases, the J end by 4 bases, with 12 bases between. This CDR3 comprises 13 residues. Germline V gene lookup returns CDR1 MDHEN and CDR2 SYDVKM. Input material: blood. The chain uses TRBV28 and TRBJ1-5, with D perhaps TRBD1 (5 bases). This clonotype originated in a man younger than 35 in good health. This CDR3 reads CASRPGANQPQHF. In nucleotides, the CDR3 is TGTGCCAGCCGCCCCGGGGCAAATCAGCCCCAGCATTTT.